The sequence of this TCR beta chain was determined in a study of CD8+ T cells in alopecia areata. About the study: People stayed on tofacitinib for 6 to 18 months, then stopped the drug for 6 months. Severity of treated patients was scored by affected scalp percentage.

Sequencing used cDNA as its template, made by extracting RNA and reverse transcribing it. Clones were read by immunoSEQ multiplex PCR, and TCRdb kept only the in-frame ones, dropping some. This sample has 150,000 to 200,000 clones, with about 54% found just once. Trimming removed 4 bases from V and 8 bases from J; junction bases left unmatched: 10. The CDR3 is 14 amino acids. Germline V gene sequence: CDR1 MGHDK, CDR2 SYGVNS. Treatment given: oral pan-JAK inhibitor, 5-10 mg twice daily. The chain carries TRBV25-1 and TRBJ1-2; 7 positions agree with TRBD1. The TCR comes from a human donor with alopecia areata. The material was CD4+ T cells sorted from blood, obtained at approximately week 56, from a patient treated with tofacitinib. CDR3 coding DNA: TGTGCCAGCAGTGGGACGGGACAGTCCAGAGGCTACACCTTC. As protein: CASSGTGQSRGYTF.